This T cell receptor beta chain was sequenced during a study of blood T cell repertoires in COVID-19. In the study overall: Donors in the United States, Italy and Spain gave samples during acute or convalescent COVID-19. Sources were T cells, B-cell-depleted T cells, or PBMCs; the material itself was cDNA or gDNA.

All enrollees were about 18 to 89 years old and from about 25 US areas. Trimming shortened V by 6 bases and J by 3 bases, and 12 bases separated the two germline ends. Germline V gene lookup returns CDR1 MNHNS and CDR2 SASEGT. The CDR3 extends over 13 amino acids. In the original analysis: The assay estimated nucleated cells by amplifying reference gene primers. Clones were sequenced by immunoSEQ multiplex PCR, and TCRdb holds only the in-frame ones, with some missing. V, J and clone size are taken as reported in that table, and D and trimming were inferred from the DNA itself. The sample holds hundreds of thousands of clones; about 85% are singletons and the top ten take roughly 2%.

This TCR was recovered from a woman aged 18-29 years with acute COVID-19. The chain joins TRBV6-1 to TRBJ2-7, with D uncertain. The sample was PBMCs or T cells enriched from blood (not recorded which). CDR3: CASSPVIGYEQYF. The DNA for the CDR3 is TGTGCCAGCAGCCCAGTTATTGGCTACGAGCAGTACTTC.